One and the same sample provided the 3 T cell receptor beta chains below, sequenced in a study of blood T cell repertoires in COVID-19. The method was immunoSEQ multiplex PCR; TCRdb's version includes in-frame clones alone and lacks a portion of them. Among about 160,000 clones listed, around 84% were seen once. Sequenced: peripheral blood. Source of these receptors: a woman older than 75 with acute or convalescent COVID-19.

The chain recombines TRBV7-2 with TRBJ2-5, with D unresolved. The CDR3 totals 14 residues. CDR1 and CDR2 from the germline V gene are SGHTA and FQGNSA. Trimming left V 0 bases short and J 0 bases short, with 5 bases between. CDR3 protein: CASSLAANQETQYF. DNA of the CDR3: TGTGCCAGCAGCTTAGCGGCCAACCAAGAGACCCAGTACTTC.

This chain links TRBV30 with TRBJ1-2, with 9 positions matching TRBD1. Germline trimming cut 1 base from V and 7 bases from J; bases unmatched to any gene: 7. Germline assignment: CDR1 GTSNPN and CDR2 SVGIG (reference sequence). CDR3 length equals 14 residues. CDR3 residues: CAWSAGTGRGGYTF. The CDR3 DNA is TGTGCCTGGAGTGCCGGGACAGGGAGGGGTGGCTACACCTTC. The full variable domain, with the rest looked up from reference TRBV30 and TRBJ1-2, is SQTIHQWPATLVQPVGSPLSLECTVEGTSNPNLYWYRQAAGRGLQLLFYSVGIGQISSEVPQNLSASRPQDRQFILSSKKLLLSDSGFYLCAWSAGTGRGGYTFGSGTRLTVV.

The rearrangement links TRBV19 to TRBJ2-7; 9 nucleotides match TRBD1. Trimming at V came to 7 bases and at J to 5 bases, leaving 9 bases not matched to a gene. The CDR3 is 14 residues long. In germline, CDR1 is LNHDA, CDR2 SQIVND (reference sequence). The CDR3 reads CASTSGTGYHEQYF. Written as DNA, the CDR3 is TGTGCCAGTACCTCCGGGACAGGGTACCACGAGCAGTACTTC. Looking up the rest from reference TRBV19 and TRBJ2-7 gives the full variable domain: DGGITQSPKYLFRKEGQNVTLSCEQNLNHDAMYWYRQDPGQGLRLIYYSQIVNDFQKGDIAEGYSVSREKKESFPLTVTSAQKNPTAFYLCASTSGTGYHEQYFGPGTRLTVT.